The source of this TCR beta chain is a study of cytomegalovirus exposure and HLA in healthy donors (dated by TCRdb to 2016 to 2017). About the investigation overall: In an earlier analysis of 587 of the donors, 250 to 350 Gb of sequence data and 90 million to 120 million unique TCR beta sequences from about 179 million T cells were reported. Roughly 300 gigabases of sequencing data and tens of millions of unique TCR sequences were included in an early release covering about 700 HLA-typed donors. Among the roughly 400 genotyped donors, approximately 77% belonged to the genetic ancestry cluster associated with self-reported Caucasian donors. The aim of the study was to test whether cataloging public T cell receptors could identify signatures of past pathogen exposure. The study profiled the T cell repertoires of around 700 subjects by immunosequencing and related them to cytomegalovirus serostatus. Besides the first cohort of roughly 700 subjects, a separate validation cohort made up of 120 different subjects was used. The study combined high-throughput TCR immunosequencing, statistical association of individual TCRs with disease status, and machine learning to predict cytomegalovirus infection status. To study patterns of TCR occurrence, a later analysis re-analyzed previously published TCR beta repertoires from 650 to 750 donors and added high-resolution HLA genotyping. The later analysis used no new phenotypic data to find candidate immune exposures, relying instead on TCR beta sequences and their occurrence across donors. In an earlier analysis of 587 of the donors, high-throughput TCR beta sequencing was used to judge whether each TCR beta V gene segment behaved as functional or pseudogenic. Donor age, sex, ethnicity and CMV serostatus were collected together with the repertoire data. A later genetic analysis took genome-wide SNP genotypes for about three fifths of the roughly 670 donors and used that subset as a discovery cohort. Every discovery cohort repertoire had been produced on one sequencing platform. HLA typing included class I and class II loci at four-digit resolution. The number of typed donors differed by locus: roughly 629-630 for A, B, C, DRB1 and DQB1; approximately 520 for DQA1; over 600 for DPA1; and about 450 for DPB1. Several DR-DQ haplotypes were treated as single units for association and clustering because of strong linkage in the cohort. Among some 400 genotyped donors of the cohort, an average of roughly 230,000 unique TCR beta nucleotide sequences was sequenced per donor, of which roughly 17% were non-productive. The full study reports these points: In a later analysis, HLA-associated TCR beta chains showed more clonal expansion and lower generation probabilities than non-associated chains that were equally common. A later analysis found that TCR association rates varied across HLA loci, with DRB1 alleles showing the most associated TCRs and HLA-C alleles the fewest. A cluster of highly shared sequence variants was judged likely to be a technical artifact of the sequencing pipeline. Broadly in line with IMGT annotations, most TCR beta V segments showed up in productive rearrangements about 87% or about 30% of the time in an earlier analysis of around 600 of the donors. The earlier analysis of some 540 of the donors excluded fewer than 20 rarely observed V segments, including chromosome 9 orphons, because counts were too low. A further reported finding was that TCR beta sequences accurately predicted the HLA-A and HLA-B alleles for most subjects in the first cohort. The only immune exposure information available for the cohort was CMV serostatus. Some IMGT-functional V segments, including TRBV6-2 and TRBV6-3, could not be told apart with the 87-base-pair reads, so those segments were excluded. Compared with the roughly 670-donor mean, donors in an Asian-associated ancestry cluster had fewer N-insertions in productive TCRs, according to a later genetic analysis. In vitro tests confirmed that a few of the cytomegalovirus-associated TCR beta chains recognize cytomegalovirus antigens. A later analysis associated 15,000 to 20,000 TCR beta sequences with specific HLA alleles at a false discovery rate of 0.05. Linkage disequilibrium might explain the correlated functional status among segregating V segments, but an unknown experimental factor could not be excluded. Assigning TCR associations to individual alleles was difficult when HLA alleles, especially DR and DQ, strongly co-occurred. In the study, around 150 TCR beta chains were listed as associated with cytomegalovirus. A later genetic analysis associated a missense DCLRE1C variant with V-gene and J-gene trimming of TCR beta chains, and an independent cohort replicated the association. A later analysis found that most CMV-associated TCR beta chains appeared HLA-restricted, with HLA associations seemingly driven largely by CMV exposure. The classifier was reported to diagnose cytomegalovirus status with high specificity and sensitivity in both the original cohort and the validation cohort. Most TCR sequences were observed very rarely across donors, whereas some public TCRs were present in many individuals. Only TCR beta chains were sequenced in this cohort, and the absence of alpha or paired-chain data limited detectable features. Because HLA typing was unavailable for some donors at each locus, only the typed subset was used in association tests. The authors suggested that the approach could potentially be generalized to other disease states and immunological phenotypes. Presence/absence analyses assumed roughly uniform sequencing depth across donors, an assumption that may not hold. Several of the top co-occurrence clusters appeared to be linked to parvovirus B19, influenza, CMV and Epstein-Barr virus, according to a later analysis.

The method was the immunoSEQ multiplex PCR assay. For the multiplex PCR, a mixture combining 60 forward primers for TCR Vbeta segments and 13 reverse primers for TCR Jbeta segments was used. A multiplex PCR assay on genomic DNA amplified the CDR3 region of rearranged TCR beta genes. The Illumina HiSeq System was used to sequence the amplified TCR beta libraries as 87-base-pair reads. On the study's bioinformatics: In a later analysis, roughly 80 million unique TCR beta chains were counted across the 500 to 850 repertoires, and around 11 million of these chains were shared by at least two donors. Raw reads were error-corrected and collapsed into unique sequences by a nearest-neighbor algorithm in which closely related sequences were merged to remove PCR and sequencing errors. V, D and J gene segments were assigned by aligning CDR3 sequences to IMGT reference sequences. For a sequence to be retained, a match of at least six nucleotides to both a V gene segment and a J gene segment was required. Rearrangements were called productive when the CDR3 lacked stop codons and stayed in frame with V and J; all others were non-productive. CDR3 was defined according to IMGT convention as the region running from the second conserved V-encoded cysteine to the conserved J-encoded phenylalanine. Sequences without an unambiguous match to a single V gene segment were excluded from the earlier analysis of about 600 of the donors. In an earlier analysis of several hundred of the donors, V segments were called functional above 56.7% productive rearrangements and were called segregating when the between-donor standard deviation exceeded 5%. A statistical classification framework was built to diagnose cytomegalovirus status from the catalog of TCR beta chain sequences. In a later analysis, V and J genes were assigned by comparing TCR nucleotide sequences against IMGT/GENE-DB human TR gene sequences. A later analysis assigned CDR3 sequences and most-parsimonious VDJ recombination scenarios with the TCRdist pipeline. In a later analysis, each TCR beta chain was defined by its CDR3 amino acid sequence together with its V-gene family, and reads without a unique V-gene family were excluded. A later analysis removed roughly 590 highly shared, low-generation-probability nucleotide sequences to deal with suspected cross-contamination and a sequencing artifact. A later analysis calculated a clonal expansion index for each public chain from normalized within-repertoire ranks of inferred template counts. In a later analysis, generation probabilities were computed with a VDJ recombination model fitted to out-of-frame rearrangements, and the resulting probabilities were checked against IGoR. In a later analysis, hypergeometric tests were used to score TCR-TCR, TCR-HLA and TCR-CMV co-occurrence, with a repertoire-size bias correction applied to TCR pairs. In a later analysis, false discovery rates were estimated by permuting HLA or CMV assignments 20 times. In a later analysis, co-occurring TCRs were grouped with DBSCAN, and TCRdist sequence similarity was added when clustering was performed within HLA-allele-positive subsets. For co-occurrence clustering, repertoires with fewer than 30,000 or more than 120,000 public chains were excluded, along with four or five repertoires with anomalous nucleotide sharing. This is the immuneACCESS table as TCRdb keeps it, with only in-frame sequences that have V and J called. A part of the clones is gone; compared with another copy, unresolved V genes explain less than half, and the rest is unexplained. V and J calls plus clone size are reproduced from that table; the DNA served to infer D and trimming. In this sample's table one finds some 200,000 clones. About 1% of the sample lies in the top ten.

Turning to this clone: Its antigen has not been determined.

The CDR1 and CDR2 encoded by the germline V gene (reference sequence) are MNHEY and SMNVEV. Including cysteine and phenylalanine, the CDR3 has 17 amino acids. The CDR3 DNA has 51 bases and is translated from base 1. Relative to germline, V is 6 bases shorter and J is 1 base shorter, with 19 bases between their ends. The cohort was made up of roughly 670 healthy bone marrow donors. All cohort members were sampled while nominally healthy, although unrecorded immune exposures were likely present. The donor tested CMV seropositive, placing the donor among the 289 seropositive members of the cohort. Each donor provided a peripheral blood sample, and peripheral blood mononuclear cells were used for TCR beta sequencing. The Qiagen DNeasy Blood Extraction Kit was used to extract genomic DNA from the blood cell samples.

The sequencing input was PBMCs. The TCR sequence derives from a girl under 10 years old in good health and CMV-seropositive. Recombination joined TRBV27 with TRBJ2-4; matching of 6 bases hints at TRBD1 as the D gene. In nucleotides, the sequence is TGTGCCAGCAGCGGACAGAATTTGGGGCTGGCCAAAAACATTCAGTACTTC. The resulting protein is CASSGQNLGLAKNIQYF.